Following are 29 T cell receptor beta chains from one sample sequenced in a study of Graves' ophthalmopathy and Graves' hyperthyroidism. The TCR beta CDR3 regions underwent amplification from RNA transcripts. HTBI-primed first-round RT-PCR preceded second-round multiplex PCR. Each CDR3 protein gets one entry after TCRdb re-called the multiplex PCR reads with MiXCR. The profile covers some 250,000 distinct CDR3 sequences, with about 47% appearing a single time and around 43% taken by the ten largest. What was sequenced was peripheral blood. The receptors derive from an adult man with Graves' ophthalmopathy.

The V call is TRBV5-4, the J call TRBJ1-2; 9 bases map to TRBD1. This CDR3 has 14 residues. Germline CDR1 SGHNT, CDR2 YYREEE (reference sequence). Unmatched junction bases numbered 4, after V lost 0 bases and J lost 7 bases. The CDR3 DNA is TGTGCCAGCAGCTTGGTTGGGACAGGGAGTGGCTACACCTTC. Its translation: CASSLVGTGSGYTF.

The chain carries TRBV10-3 and TRBJ2-7; 8 bases map to TRBD1. There are 16 residues in the CDR3. Germline CDR1 reads ENHRY; CDR2 reads SYGVKD. The ends lost 10 bases at V and 3 bases at J; junction bases unmatched: 17. CDR3 residues: CATSFDPGQESYEQYF. As DNA, the CDR3 is TGTGCCACCTCCTTTGACCCGGGACAGGAAAGCTACGAGCAGTACTTC.

This clonotype was observed many times. The chain links TRBV29-1 to TRBJ1-2; a possible D gene is TRBD1 (6 bases). The CDR3 is made up of 11 amino acids. Germline-derived CDR1 and CDR2 are SQVTM and ANQGSEA. Trimming pared 7 bases from V and 8 bases from J, leaving 14 bases between. CDR3 sequence (DNA): TGCAGCGCTATATGGACAGACGGCTACACCTTC. Translation: CSAIWTDGYTF.

V and J are TRBV20-1 and TRBJ1-1, with a weak D call TRBD1 (6 bases). This CDR3 is built from 13 residues. Germline V lookup: CDR1 DFQATT, CDR2 SNEGSKA (reference sequence). The ends were cut back, 6 bases at V and 3 bases at J, with 14 bases in the middle. The CDR3 nucleotides read TGCAGTGCCGTTACAGGGTTTGACACTGAAGCTTTCTTT. Protein: CSAVTGFDTEAFF.

This clonotype was seen only once. The chain employs TRBV9 and TRBJ2-5; D is uncertain. V shed 4 bases and J shed 2 bases, with 15 bases lying between them. Germline V gene lookup returns CDR1 SGDLS and CDR2 YYNGEE. The CDR3 spans 15 residues. The CDR3 spells CASSQALGGQETQYF. CDR3 nucleotide sequence: TGTGCCAGCAGCCAAGCCCTAGGTGGGCAAGAGACCCAGTACTTC.

This clonotype came up a few times. CDR3 nucleotide sequence: TGTGCCAGCATTCAAGCGGGACAGGGCAGTTCTGGGGCCAACGTCCTGACTTTC. Amino acids: CASIQAGQGSSGANVLTF. V gene TRBV6-6 combines with J gene TRBJ2-6; TRBD1 aligns across 9 bases. After removal of 7 bases from V and 1 base from J, the junction contained 11 bases not matched to a gene. The CDR3 is 18 residues long. Per the germline V gene, CDR1 is MNHNY and CDR2 is SVGAGI (reference sequence).

This clonotype was counted between two and nine times. The rearrangement uses TRBV14 and TRBJ1-2; TRBD1 matches at 10 bases. Germline assignment: CDR1 SGHDN and CDR2 FVKESK. V lost 3 bases and J lost 6; bases outside the gene matches: 10. CDR3 size: 16 residues. The CDR3 DNA follows: TGTGCCAGCAGCCACCCCGGGACAGGGGTTGGAGATGGCTACACCTTC. Translated, it gives CASSHPGTGVGDGYTF. The whole variable domain, remainder taken from reference TRBV14 and TRBJ1-2, is EAGVTQFPSHSVIEKGQTVTLRCDPISGHDNLYWYRRVMGKEIKFLLHFVKESKQDESGMPNNRFLAERTGGTYSTLKVQPAELEDSGVYFCASSHPGTGVGDGYTFGSGTRLTVV.

The chain links TRBV19 to TRBJ1-2; 8 nucleotides align to TRBD1. The CDR3 covers 14 residues. The J segment lost 4 bases and the V segment lost 3 bases, leaving 4 bases of the junction unmatched. Germline values: CDR1 LNHDA, CDR2 SQIVND (reference sequence). DNA of the CDR3: TGTGCCAGTAGTATGGAGACAGGGGTCTATGGCTACACCTTC. Translation gives CASSMETGVYGYTF.

The chain joins TRBV12-3 or TRBV12-4 to TRBJ2-7, with D unresolved. Trimming pared 6 bases from V and 0 bases from J, leaving 15 bases between. This CDR3 is 15 amino acids long. The CDR3 nucleotides are TGTGCCAGCAGCCAAGGGTATCAATCCTCCTACGAGCAGTACTTC. Encoded protein: CASSQGYQSSYEQYF.

This chain links TRBV20-1 with TRBJ1-2; the D gene is possibly TRBD1 (5 bases). Germline loops: CDR1 DFQATT, CDR2 SNEGSKA (reference sequence). The V gene lost 0 bases and the J gene lost 7 bases, with 12 bases spanning the gap. The CDR3 consists of 13 residues. CDR3 nucleotides: TGCAGTGCTAGAGACGGGGCGAGGGGTGGCTACACCTTC. Protein sequence: CSARDGARGGYTF.

As concerns this clonotype: In this CDR3 the conserved last residue, phenylalanine or tryptophan, is missing, so a read error is likely. No DNA is shown, since the ends of the CDR3 on it are uncertain; the CDR3 is the one TCRdb lists. The genes are TRBV7-9 and TRBJ1-5. Including both end residues, the CDR3 is 9 amino acids long. Looked up from germline, CDR1 is SEHNR and CDR2 is FQNEAQ (reference sequence). The CDR3 here is CASSLADAS.

The V and J genes are TRBV19 and TRBJ1-5, with TRBD1 as a possible D gene (5 bases). The CDR3 runs 14 residues. In germline, CDR1 is LNHDA, CDR2 SQIVND (reference sequence). Trimming removed 7 bases at V and 6 bases at J, with 16 bases between. The CDR3 region is CASTRGIRGQPQHF. CDR3 sequence (DNA): TGTGCCAGTACCCGGGGGATTAGAGGTCAGCCCCAGCATTTT.

The V and J genes are TRBV10-3 and TRBJ2-7, with D perhaps matching TRBD2 (5 bases). The V gene lost 11 bases and the J gene lost 6 bases, with 17 bases spanning the gap. CDR1 and CDR2 (germline): ENHRY, SYGVKD. The CDR3 is 12 residues long. This chain's CDR3 is CAWSVRGFEQYF. The CDR3 nucleotides read TGTGCCTGGAGTGTAAGAGGGTTCGAGCAGTACTTC.

This clonotype is a singleton in its sample. The junction does not match germline at one end; this may be a read error. The J gene is TRBJ2-7, the V gene TRBV7-2; 10 nucleotides match TRBD1. This CDR3 has 13 amino acids. Per germline, CDR1 SGHTA and CDR2 FQGNSA. In DNA, the CDR3 is TGTGCCAGCAGCTTGGGACAGGGGTACGAGCGGTACTTC. This encodes CASSLGQGYERYF.

The chain is built from TRBV7-6 and TRBJ1-2; possible D gene TRBD1, 5 bases. The CDR3 length is 13 residues. Per germline, CDR1 SGHVS and CDR2 FNYEAQ. The V end lost 4 bases, the J end lost 6 bases, and 12 bases lay between the germline ends. CDR3 sequence: CASSYGSGDGYTF. The DNA of the CDR3 is TGTGCCAGCAGCTATGGATCGGGGGATGGCTACACCTTC.

Only a few counts were recorded for this clonotype. The chain has TRBV7-8 and TRBJ2-5; possibly TRBD2 for D (6 bases). Germline CDR1 reads SGHVS; CDR2 reads FQNEAQ. CDR3 size: 14 residues. With 5 bases removed from V and 1 base from J, the gap between germline ends came to 11 bases. CDR3 sequence reads: CASSIGTSQETQYF. CDR3 DNA: TGTGCCAGCAGCATTGGGACTTCCCAAGAGACCCAGTACTTC.

The chain links TRBV12-3 or TRBV12-4 to TRBJ1-1; the D is unclear. The CDR3 spans 13 residues. Trimming pared 1 base from V and 5 bases from J, leaving 8 bases between. CDR3 protein: CASSLGKGTEAFF. For the CDR3, the DNA is TGTGCCAGCAGTTTAGGGAAGGGAACTGAAGCTTTCTTT.

Comments on this clonotype: A single base separates this from a much larger clone, so it may be a read error. This chain uses TRBV10-3 with TRBJ1-6, with D uncertain. This CDR3 has 12 amino acids. Germline CDR1 reads ENHRY; CDR2 reads SYGVKD. V was trimmed by 6 bases and J by 7 bases, leaving 7 bases between them. The CDR3 sequence is CAIRTRNSPLHF. CDR3 sequence (DNA): TGTGCCATCAGAACGAGGAATTCACCCCTCCACTTT.

This chain connects TRBV29-1 to TRBJ2-7; TRBD1 matches 11 bases. CDR3 size: 15 residues. Germline values: CDR1 SQVTM, CDR2 ANQGSEA. With V trimmed by 4 bases and J by 6 bases, 11 bases remained unmatched. The CDR3 spells CSVGTGGAALREQYF. DNA of the CDR3: TGCAGCGTTGGGACAGGGGGCGCTGCTCTTCGCGAGCAGTACTTC.

The J gene is TRBJ2-7, the V gene TRBV2; 7 nucleotides agree with TRBD1. This CDR3 comprises 16 residues. Germline trimming cut 6 bases from V and 1 base from J; bases unmatched to any gene: 12. The V gene's germline CDR1 is SNHLY and CDR2 FYNNEI. The CDR3 here is CASSAERDSPSYEQYF. The CDR3 nucleotides read TGTGCCAGCAGCGCCGAACGGGACAGCCCATCCTACGAGCAGTACTTC.

In this sample, this clonotype turned up a few times. The J gene is TRBJ2-5, the V gene TRBV12-3 or TRBV12-4; TRBD2 matches at 9 bases. The CDR3 loop spans 15 amino acids. Germline trimming cut 6 bases from V and 4 bases from J; bases unmatched to any gene: 9. CDR3 in amino acids: CASSLGLAWGETQYF. DNA for the CDR3: TGTGCCAGCAGCTTGGGACTAGCTTGGGGAGAGACCCAGTACTTC.

This clonotype occurred a few times. This sequence joins TRBV7-9 and TRBJ1-2; D is possibly TRBD1 (5 bases). Trimming shortened V by 5 bases and J by 4 bases, and 17 bases separated the two germline ends. From germline, CDR1 is SEHNR and CDR2 FQNEAQ (reference sequence). There are 15 residues in the CDR3. In nucleotides, the CDR3 is TGTGCCAGCAGCCCTTCGACGGGGGAGGCCTATGGCTACACCTTC. It translates to CASSPSTGEAYGYTF.

This chain uses TRBV28 with TRBJ2-2; D ambiguous. CDR1 and CDR2 (germline): MDHEN, SYDVKM. The CDR3 totals 14 residues. Trimming removed 5 bases from V and 3 bases from J, with 10 bases in between. The CDR3 nucleotides are TGTGCCAGCAGTCTCCATTATGACACCGGGGAGCTGTTTTTT. Amino acids: CASSLHYDTGELFF. The complete variable domain, with remaining parts taken from reference TRBV28 and TRBJ2-2, reads DVKVTQSSRYLVKRTGEKVFLECVQDMDHENMFWYRQDPGLGLRLIYFSYDVKMKEKGDIPEGYSVSREKKERFSLILESASTNQTSMYLCASSLHYDTGELFFGEGSRLTVL.

This clonotype has only a few counts. V usage is TRBV6-5 and J usage is TRBJ2-7; TRBD2 matches at 10 bases. In germline, CDR1 is MNHEY, CDR2 SVGAGI. Trimming at V came to 2 bases and at J to 7 bases, leaving 8 bases not matched to a gene. CDR3 length equals 15 residues. The CDR3, as DNA: TGTGCCAGCAGTTACGGCCTAGCGGGAGTGGGGGAGCAGTACTTC. It encodes CASSYGLAGVGEQYF.

Notes on this clonotype: A read error is possible here, since a much larger clone lies one base away. V gene TRBV10-3 combines with J gene TRBJ1-2, with 8 nucleotides matching TRBD1. This CDR3 has 16 amino acids. V dropped 0 bases and J dropped 9; count of bases not matched to a gene: 12. From germline, CDR1 is ENHRY and CDR2 SYGVKD. CDR3 sequence (DNA): TGTGCCATCAGTGAGTCGACCGAGACAGGGGTTGAGAGCTACACCTTC. This gives the protein CAISESTETGVESYTF.

The chain couples TRBV7-2 to TRBJ2-7; D gene ambiguous. The length of the CDR3 is 11 residues. The V gene's germline CDR1 is SGHTA and CDR2 FQGNSA. Deletions cut 5 bases from V and 6 bases from J, with 8 bases between. The CDR3 protein is CASSPKTEQYF. The CDR3 coding sequence is TGTGCCAGCAGCCCTAAAACCGAGCAGTACTTC.

With regard to this clonotype: Mismatch with germline at one junction end may stem from a read error. V gene TRBV9 combines with J gene TRBJ1-3; D call uncertain. Germline V lookup: CDR1 SGDLS, CDR2 YYNGEE. The CDR3 extends over 14 amino acids. The DNA for the CDR3 is TGCGCCAGCAGCTTGACCCGGGGAGGAAACACCATATATTTT. The encoded protein is CASSLTRGGNTIYF.

This CDR3 is CASSLMAGGGNQPQHF. The CDR3 region has the DNA TGTGCCAGCAGCTTAATGGCGGGAGGGGGGAATCAGCCCCAGCATTTT. This chain joins TRBV7-6 and TRBJ1-5; a weak D match, TRBD1 (6 bases). There are 16 residues in the CDR3. CDR1 and CDR2 from the germline V gene are SGHVS and FNYEAQ. The V end was cut by 2 bases, the J end by 4 bases, with 15 bases between.

This clonotype was seen only a few times. The rearrangement links TRBV20-1 to TRBJ1-1; 7 bases match TRBD1. CDR3 length: 12 residues. Looked up from germline, CDR1 is DFQATT and CDR2 is SNEGSKA (reference sequence). Trimming at V came to 5 bases and at J to 4 bases, leaving 4 bases not matched to a gene. This CDR3 reads CSAPRDSTEAFF. Here the CDR3 DNA reads TGCAGTGCTCCCCGGGACAGCACTGAAGCTTTCTTT.